This TCR beta chain came from a study of T cell responses to AZD1222 COVID-19 vaccine. Study-level points and caveats: Seropositive AZD1222 recipients at baseline numbered only five or six.

As to this clone: What it binds is unknown.

The repertoire was sequenced with immunoSEQ multiplex PCR; TCRdb's copy has only in-frame clones and lacks some. The table has 150,000 to 200,000 clones, about 92% seen once. V lost 4 bases and J lost 0, with 11 bases in between. The CDR3 runs 15 residues. In germline, CDR1 is SGHRS, CDR2 YFSETQ. The chain combines TRBV5-1 with TRBJ2-1, with no clear D. The sequence was collected from an adult who received the AZD1222 COVID-19 vaccine. Sequencing used peripheral blood, obtained 28 days after the second AZD1222 dose. For the CDR3, the DNA is TGCGCCAGCAGCCCAGGTTCGGACTCCTACAATGAGCAGTTCTTC. This translates into CASSPGSDSYNEQFF.